The TCR beta chain under discussion was sequenced for a study of cytomegalovirus exposure and HLA in healthy donors (dated 2017 in TCRdb). The study in broad terms: According to an earlier analysis of 450 to 650 of the donors, about 179 million T cells yielded approximately 120 million unique TCR beta sequences and about 300 Gb of sequence data. Around 320 gigabases of sequencing data and 80 million or so unique TCR sequences were included in an early release covering roughly 700 HLA-typed donors. Among the roughly 390 genotyped donors, 81% belonged to the genetic ancestry cluster associated with self-reported Caucasian donors. The study aimed to test whether cataloging public T cell receptors could reveal signatures of past pathogen exposure. The T cell repertoires of several hundred subjects were profiled by immunosequencing and related to cytomegalovirus serostatus. Along with the roughly 710-subject first cohort, a separate validation cohort of over 90 different subjects was used. To predict cytomegalovirus infection status, the study brought together high-throughput TCR immunosequencing, statistical association of individual TCRs with disease status, and machine learning. A later analysis re-analyzed previously published TCR beta repertoires from approximately 700 donors and added high-resolution HLA genotyping to study TCR occurrence patterns. Rather than drawing on any new phenotypic data, the later analysis identified candidate immune exposures from TCR beta sequences and the way those sequences occurred across donors. To decide whether each TCR beta V gene segment behaved as functional or pseudogenic, an earlier analysis of over 500 of the donors relied on high-throughput TCR beta sequencing. Donor age, sex, ethnicity and CMV serostatus were compiled alongside the repertoire data. A later genetic analysis took genome-wide SNP genotypes for about three fifths of the 666 donors and used that subset as a discovery cohort. Every discovery cohort repertoire had been produced on one sequencing platform. Both class I and class II loci were covered by HLA typing, at four-digit resolution. The number of typed donors differed by locus: 629-630 for A, B, C, DRB1 and DQB1; approximately 530 for DQA1; fewer than 610 for DPA1; and some 450 for DPB1. Four to six DR-DQ haplotypes were handled as single units for association and clustering, since linkage in the cohort was strong. On average, approximately 250,000 unique TCR beta nucleotide sequences were sequenced per donor among fewer than 500 genotyped donors of the cohort, with roughly 18% of those sequences being non-productive.

In total, approximately 700 healthy bone marrow donors made up the cohort. All cohort members were sampled while nominally healthy, although unrecorded immune exposures were likely present. The donor was CMV seronegative and was included in the group of hundreds of seronegative cohort members. Every donor gave a peripheral blood sample, and the peripheral blood mononuclear cells from that sample were used for TCR beta sequencing. Genomic DNA extraction from the blood cell samples was performed with the Qiagen DNeasy Blood Extraction Kit. The receptor library was made with the immunoSEQ multiplex PCR assay. For the multiplex PCR, a mixture combining 60 forward primers for TCR Vbeta segments and 13 reverse primers for TCR Jbeta segments was used. The CDR3 region of rearranged TCR beta genes was amplified from genomic DNA by a multiplex PCR assay. The amplified TCR beta libraries were sequenced on the Illumina HiSeq System as 87-base-pair reads. The study's own analysis went as follows. In a later analysis, around 80 million unique TCR beta chains were counted across the approximately 640 repertoires, and around 10 million of these chains were shared by at least two donors. To remove PCR and sequencing errors, raw reads were error-corrected and collapsed into unique sequences using a nearest-neighbor algorithm that merged closely related sequences. CDR3 sequences were aligned to IMGT reference sequences to assign V, D and J gene segments. For a sequence to be retained, a match of at least six nucleotides to both a V gene segment and a J gene segment was required. Rearrangements were classified as productive when the CDR3 lacked stop codons and remained in frame with V and J, and all other rearrangements were classified as non-productive. CDR3 was defined by IMGT convention, running from the second conserved V-encoded cysteine to the conserved J-encoded phenylalanine. Sequences without an unambiguous match to a single V gene segment were excluded from the earlier analysis of over 500 of the donors. An earlier analysis of 587 of the donors called V segments functional above 56.7% productive rearrangements and segregating when the between-donor standard deviation exceeded 5%. To diagnose cytomegalovirus status from the catalog of TCR beta chain sequences, a statistical classification framework was built. A later analysis assigned V and J genes by comparing TCR nucleotide sequences with IMGT/GENE-DB human TR gene sequences. Using the TCRdist pipeline, a later analysis assigned CDR3 sequences along with most-parsimonious VDJ recombination scenarios. In a later analysis, every TCR beta chain was defined by the combination of its CDR3 amino acid sequence and its V-gene family, and reads without a unique V-gene family were dropped. In a later analysis, fewer than 600 highly shared, low-generation-probability nucleotide sequences were removed to address suspected cross-contamination and a sequencing artifact. A later analysis calculated a clonal expansion index for each public chain from normalized within-repertoire ranks of inferred template counts. A later analysis computed generation probabilities with a VDJ recombination model fitted to out-of-frame rearrangements, and checked the results against IGoR. In a later analysis, TCR-TCR, TCR-HLA and TCR-CMV co-occurrence was scored with hypergeometric tests, and a repertoire-size bias correction was applied to TCR pairs. In a later analysis, false discovery rates were estimated by permuting HLA or CMV assignments 20 times. A later analysis grouped co-occurring TCRs with DBSCAN, adding TCRdist sequence similarity when clustering within HLA-allele-positive subsets. Co-occurrence clustering excluded repertoires with fewer than 30,000 or more than 120,000 public chains, plus five with anomalous nucleotide sharing. TCRdb stores this immuneACCESS table with in-frame sequences only. Part of the clones is absent; in the studies checked, under half of the shortfall reflects unresolved V genes, and no reason is known for the rest. V and J calls and clone size are given by that table; D and trimming were obtained from the DNA. Across this sample there are 120,000 or so clones, with over 65% seen only once. The ten largest clones add up to over 5% of the sample.

About this clone: Its antigen remains undetermined. No qualities accompany the bases; no much larger clone lies one base away.

As encoded in the germline V gene (reference sequence), CDR1 is SGHNT while CDR2 is YYREEE. The CDR3 sequence holds 15 residues, the cysteine and phenylalanine included. CDR3 DNA only is kept here, 45 bases in frame from base 1. Cut back by 2 bases and 2 bases, the V and J ends lie 13 bases apart. The study at large found these results: Some IMGT-functional V segments, including TRBV6-2 and TRBV6-3, could not be told apart with the 87-base-pair reads, so those segments were excluded. According to the authors, the approach could potentially be generalized to other disease states and immunological phenotypes. According to a later genetic analysis, donors in an Asian-associated ancestry cluster had fewer N-insertions in productive TCRs than the approximately 700-donor mean. In vitro tests confirmed that a few of the cytomegalovirus-associated TCR beta chains recognize cytomegalovirus antigens. Cytomegalovirus status was reported to be diagnosed by the classifier with high specificity and sensitivity in both the original and validation cohorts. When HLA alleles, especially DR and DQ, strongly co-occurred, attributing TCR associations to individual alleles was difficult. Presence/absence analyses assumed roughly uniform sequencing depth across donors, an assumption that may not hold. The study gave a list of about 150 TCR beta chains associated with cytomegalovirus. Several of the top co-occurrence clusters appeared to be linked to parvovirus B19, influenza, CMV and Epstein-Barr virus, according to a later analysis. According to a later analysis, TCR association rates differed among HLA loci, with DRB1 alleles showing the most associated TCRs and HLA-C alleles showing the fewest. In this cohort, only TCR beta chains were sequenced, and detectable features were limited by the absence of alpha or paired-chain data. Most CMV-associated TCR beta chains appeared to be HLA-restricted in a later analysis, and the HLA associations seemed to be driven largely by CMV exposure. Most TCR sequences were seen in very few donors, while some public TCRs were found in many individuals. Because HLA typing was unavailable for some donors at each locus, only the typed subset was used in association tests. Correlated functional status among segregating V segments might reflect linkage disequilibrium, but an unknown experimental factor could not be ruled out. Because counts were too low, roughly 17 rarely observed V segments, including chromosome 9 orphons, were left out of the earlier analysis of about 620 of the donors. A cluster of highly shared sequence variants was judged likely to represent a technical artifact of the sequencing pipeline. CMV serostatus was the only immune exposure information available for the cohort. In a later analysis, HLA-associated TCR beta chains were found to be more clonally expanded and to have lower generation probabilities than equally common non-associated chains. A further reported finding was that TCR beta sequences accurately predicted the HLA-A and HLA-B alleles for most subjects in the first cohort. In an earlier analysis of about 600 of the donors, most TCR beta V segments appeared in productive rearrangements about 87% or about 30% of the time, broadly matching IMGT annotations. A later analysis associated about 17,000 TCR beta sequences with specific HLA alleles at a false discovery rate of 0.05. A later genetic analysis associated a missense DCLRE1C variant with V-gene and J-gene trimming of TCR beta chains, and an independent cohort replicated the association.

Sequencing was performed on PBMCs. The sequence came from a woman in her thirties or forties in good health and CMV-seronegative. The chain employs TRBV5-4 and TRBJ1-1; a tentative D call is TRBD1 (6 bases match). The base sequence is TGTGCCAGCAGCTTTGGACAGCAGGTTAACACTGAAGCTTTCTTT. Translation gives CASSFGQQVNTEAFF.